This T cell receptor (beta chain) was found in a study of technical replicates of blood from a handful of donors (dated by TCRdb to 2017 to 2019). Receptor libraries were prepared by the immunoSEQ multiplex PCR assay. Here the immuneACCESS table is served through TCRdb, limited to in-frame sequences with V and J called. Missing clones are a known gap in these copies; in checked studies unresolved V genes cover under half, and the rest lacks a known reason. The sample has 60,000 to 80,000 clones on record, roughly 90% of them singletons. Around 4.4% of the sample is in the top ten clones. Comment on this clone: Its recognized antigen is unknown. No base qualities exist here, and no much larger clone lies one base off it.

The sample was PBMCs. The sequence came from a human donor in good health. Some clones in this sample may be carry-over from other donors' samples.

The DNA is as follows: TGTGCCAGCAGCCTCCAGAAGCGGGCCGCTTATGGCTACACCTTC. Its protein is CASSLQKRAAYGYTF. This chain is built from TRBV4-2 and TRBJ1-2, with no confident D gene call. CDR1 and CDR2 (LGHNA, YNFKEQ) derive from the germline V gene. V and J are truncated by 4 bases and 5 bases respectively, leaving an intervening sequence of 17 bases. The CDR3 holds 15 amino acids from the cysteine to the phenylalanine. Kept here is only the CDR3 DNA, which spans 45 bases and is read in frame from base 1.